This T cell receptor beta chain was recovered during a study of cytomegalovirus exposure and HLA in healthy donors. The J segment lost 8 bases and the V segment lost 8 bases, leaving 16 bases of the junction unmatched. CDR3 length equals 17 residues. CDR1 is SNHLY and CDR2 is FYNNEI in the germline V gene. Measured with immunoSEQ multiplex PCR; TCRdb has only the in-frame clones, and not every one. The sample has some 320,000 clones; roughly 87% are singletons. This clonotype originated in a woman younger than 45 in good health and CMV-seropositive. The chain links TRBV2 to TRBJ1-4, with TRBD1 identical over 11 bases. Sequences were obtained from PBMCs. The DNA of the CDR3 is TGTGCCAGCCTCAAGAGGACAGGGGGCGCGAAGGGCGAAAAACTGTTTTTT. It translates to CASLKRTGGAKGEKLFF.